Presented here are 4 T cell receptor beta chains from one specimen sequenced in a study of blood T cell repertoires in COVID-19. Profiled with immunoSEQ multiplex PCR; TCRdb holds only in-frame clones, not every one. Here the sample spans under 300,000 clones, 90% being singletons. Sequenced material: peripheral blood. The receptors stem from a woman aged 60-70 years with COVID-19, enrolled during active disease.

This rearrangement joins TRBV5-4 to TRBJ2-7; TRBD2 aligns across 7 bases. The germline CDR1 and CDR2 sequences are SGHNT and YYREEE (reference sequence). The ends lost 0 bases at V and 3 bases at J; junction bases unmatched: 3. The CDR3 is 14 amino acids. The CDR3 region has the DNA TGTGCCAGCAGCTTGGATGGCGGGGGCTACGAGCAGTACTTC. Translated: CASSLDGGGYEQYF.

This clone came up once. CDR3 bases: TGTGCCAGCAACCGACAGGGCGAGGACTATGGCTACACCTTC. It encodes CASNRQGEDYGYTF. The chain couples TRBV2 to TRBJ1-2; the match to TRBD1 covers 7 bases. This CDR3 region has 14 residues. The V and J ends lost 7 bases and 3 bases, in that order; junction bases with no gene match: 8. CDR1 and CDR2 from the germline V gene are SNHLY and FYNNEI.

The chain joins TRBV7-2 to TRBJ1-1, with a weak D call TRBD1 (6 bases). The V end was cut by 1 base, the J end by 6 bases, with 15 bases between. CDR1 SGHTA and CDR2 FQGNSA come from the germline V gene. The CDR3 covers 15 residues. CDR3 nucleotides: TGTGCCAGCAGCTTAGTCGGGGGGCGCGGGGCTGAAGCTTTCTTT. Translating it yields CASSLVGGRGAEAFF.

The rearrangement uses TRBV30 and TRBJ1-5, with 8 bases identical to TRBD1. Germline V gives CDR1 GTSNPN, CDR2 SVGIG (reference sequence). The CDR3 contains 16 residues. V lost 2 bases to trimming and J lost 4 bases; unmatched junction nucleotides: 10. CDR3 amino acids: CAWSPSDRGRNQPQHF. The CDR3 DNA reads TGTGCCTGGAGTCCATCAGACAGGGGTAGAAATCAGCCCCAGCATTTT.